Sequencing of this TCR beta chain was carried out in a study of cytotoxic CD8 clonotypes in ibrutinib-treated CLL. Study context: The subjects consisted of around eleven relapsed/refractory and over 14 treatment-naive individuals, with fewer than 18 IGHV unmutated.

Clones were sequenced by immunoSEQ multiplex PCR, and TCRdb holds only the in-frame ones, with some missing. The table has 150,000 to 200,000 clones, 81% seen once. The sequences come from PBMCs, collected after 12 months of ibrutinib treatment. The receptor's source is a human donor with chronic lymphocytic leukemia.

The CDR3 DNA follows: TGCGCCAGCAGCCAAGGGGGTAGCGGGATTGAGCAGTTCTTC. It is translated as CASSQGGSGIEQFF. The chain joins TRBV4-3 to TRBJ2-1; TRBD2 matches at 8 bases. V shed 1 base, J shed 9 bases, and the junction held 5 bases outside the gene matches. The CDR3 spans 14 residues. In germline, CDR1 is LGHNA, CDR2 YSLEER.